This T cell receptor beta chain was recovered during a study of T cell changes during pregnancy in multiple sclerosis. Sequencing used immunoSEQ multiplex PCR; TCRdb keeps in-frame clones, though not all of them. The sample shows just over 30,000 clones, about 89% of them seen only once. The source is a female donor with multiple sclerosis, enrolled in a pregnancy study. The sample was CD8+ T cells from peripheral blood mononuclear cells, taken in the second trimester of pregnancy.

The CDR3 DNA is TGTGCCACCAGCAGACTTGGGGGGGATCAGTTCTTC. Protein sequence: CATSRLGGDQFF. J is TRBJ2-1 and V is TRBV15, with TRBD2 matching over 7 bases. The CDR3 extends over 12 amino acids. V was clipped by 2 bases and J by 13 bases; unmatched bases: 5. Per the germline V gene, CDR1 is LNHNV and CDR2 is YYDKDF (reference sequence).